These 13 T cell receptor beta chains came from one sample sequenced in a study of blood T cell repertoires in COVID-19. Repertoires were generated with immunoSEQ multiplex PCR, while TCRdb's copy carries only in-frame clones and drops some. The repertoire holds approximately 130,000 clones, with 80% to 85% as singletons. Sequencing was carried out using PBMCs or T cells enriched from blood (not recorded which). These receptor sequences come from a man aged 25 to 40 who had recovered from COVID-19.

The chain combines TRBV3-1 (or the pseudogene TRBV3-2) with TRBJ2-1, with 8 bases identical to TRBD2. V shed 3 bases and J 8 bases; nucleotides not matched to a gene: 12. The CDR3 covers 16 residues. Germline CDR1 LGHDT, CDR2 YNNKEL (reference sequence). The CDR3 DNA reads TGTGCCAGCAGCCAGGGTCCGGGACTAGGGATGGATGAGCAGTTCTTC. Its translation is CASSQGPGLGMDEQFF.

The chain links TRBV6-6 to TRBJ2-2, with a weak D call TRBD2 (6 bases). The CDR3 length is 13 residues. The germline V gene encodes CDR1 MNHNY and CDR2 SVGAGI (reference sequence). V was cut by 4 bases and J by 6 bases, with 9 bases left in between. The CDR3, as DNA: TGTGCCAGCAGTTGGCTAGCGTCCGGGGAGCTGTTTTTT. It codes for CASSWLASGELFF.

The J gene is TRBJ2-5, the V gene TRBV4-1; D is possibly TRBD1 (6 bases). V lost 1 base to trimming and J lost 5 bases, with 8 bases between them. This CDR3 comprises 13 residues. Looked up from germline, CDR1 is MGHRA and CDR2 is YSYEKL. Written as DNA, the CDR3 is TGCGCCAGCAGCCAAGCAGGGGTTGAGACCCAGTACTTC. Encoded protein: CASSQAGVETQYF.

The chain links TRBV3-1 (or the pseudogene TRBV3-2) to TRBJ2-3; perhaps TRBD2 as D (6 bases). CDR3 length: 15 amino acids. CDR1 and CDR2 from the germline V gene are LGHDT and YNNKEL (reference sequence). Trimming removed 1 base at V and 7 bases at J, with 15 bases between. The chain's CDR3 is CASSQGASRGNTQYF. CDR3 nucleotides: TGTGCCAGCAGCCAAGGGGCCAGCCGGGGGAATACGCAGTATTTT.

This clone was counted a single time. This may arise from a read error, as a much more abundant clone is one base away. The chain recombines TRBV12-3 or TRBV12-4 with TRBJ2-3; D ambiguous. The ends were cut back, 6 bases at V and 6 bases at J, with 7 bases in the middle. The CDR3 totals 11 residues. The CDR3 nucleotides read TGTGCCAGCAGCTTGCAGGATACGCAGTATTTT. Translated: CASSLQDTQYF.

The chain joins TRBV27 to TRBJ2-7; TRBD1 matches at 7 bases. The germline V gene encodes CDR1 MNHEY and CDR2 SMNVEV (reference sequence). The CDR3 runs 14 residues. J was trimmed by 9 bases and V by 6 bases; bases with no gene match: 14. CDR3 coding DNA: TGTGCCAGCAGCCCAATCTCGGACAGGCTGATGCAGTACGTC. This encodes CASSPISDRLMQYV.

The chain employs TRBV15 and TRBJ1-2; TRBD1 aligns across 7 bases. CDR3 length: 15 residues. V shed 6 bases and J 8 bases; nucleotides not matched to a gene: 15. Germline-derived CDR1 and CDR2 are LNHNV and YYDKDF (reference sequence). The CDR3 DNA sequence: TGTGCCACCAGTGGGGCAACCGGGACAGTCTCGGGCTACACCTTC. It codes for CATSGATGTVSGYTF.

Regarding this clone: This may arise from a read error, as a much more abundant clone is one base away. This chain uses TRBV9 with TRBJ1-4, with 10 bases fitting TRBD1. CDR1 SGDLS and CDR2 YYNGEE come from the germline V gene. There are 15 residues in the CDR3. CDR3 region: CANSFAGQGNEKLFF. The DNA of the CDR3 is TGTGCCAACAGCTTCGCGGGACAGGGGAATGAAAAACTGTTTTTT.

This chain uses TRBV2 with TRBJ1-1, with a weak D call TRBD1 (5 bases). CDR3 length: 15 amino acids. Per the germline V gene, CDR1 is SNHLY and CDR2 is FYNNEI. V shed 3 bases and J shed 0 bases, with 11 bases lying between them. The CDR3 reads CASSDRGIMNTEAFF. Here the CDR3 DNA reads TGTGCCAGCAGTGACCGGGGGATTATGAACACTGAAGCTTTCTTT.

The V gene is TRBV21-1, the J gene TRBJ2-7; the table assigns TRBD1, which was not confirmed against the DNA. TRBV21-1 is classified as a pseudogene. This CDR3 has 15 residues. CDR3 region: CATPETGQGDYEQYF. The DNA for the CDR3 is TGTGCCACTCCAGAAACAGGACAGGGGGACTACGAGCAGTACTTC.

CDR3 DNA: TGCGCCAGCAGCCCCGGGACAGTAATCACCGGGGAGCTGTTTTTT. Its protein is CASSPGTVITGELFF. The chain employs TRBV4-1 and TRBJ2-2, with 7 bases lining up with TRBD1. The CDR3 spans 15 residues. Germline CDR1 reads MGHRA; CDR2 reads YSYEKL. V was clipped by 4 bases and J by 4 bases; unmatched bases: 6.

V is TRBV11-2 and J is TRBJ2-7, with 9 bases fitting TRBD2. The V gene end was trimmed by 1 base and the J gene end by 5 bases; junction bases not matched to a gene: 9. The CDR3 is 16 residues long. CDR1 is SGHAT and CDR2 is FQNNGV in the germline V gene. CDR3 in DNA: TGTGCCAGCAGCTTAGCGGGGCGGGGGGGCTTCAACGAGCAGTACGTC. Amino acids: CASSLAGRGGFNEQYV.

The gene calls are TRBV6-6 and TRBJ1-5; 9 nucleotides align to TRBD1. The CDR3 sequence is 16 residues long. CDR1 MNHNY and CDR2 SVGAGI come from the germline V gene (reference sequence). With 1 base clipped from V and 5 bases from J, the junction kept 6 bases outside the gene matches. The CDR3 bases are TGTGCCAGCAGTTACTTCGGGACAGGGAAGGATCAGCCCCAGCATTTT. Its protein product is CASSYFGTGKDQPQHF.